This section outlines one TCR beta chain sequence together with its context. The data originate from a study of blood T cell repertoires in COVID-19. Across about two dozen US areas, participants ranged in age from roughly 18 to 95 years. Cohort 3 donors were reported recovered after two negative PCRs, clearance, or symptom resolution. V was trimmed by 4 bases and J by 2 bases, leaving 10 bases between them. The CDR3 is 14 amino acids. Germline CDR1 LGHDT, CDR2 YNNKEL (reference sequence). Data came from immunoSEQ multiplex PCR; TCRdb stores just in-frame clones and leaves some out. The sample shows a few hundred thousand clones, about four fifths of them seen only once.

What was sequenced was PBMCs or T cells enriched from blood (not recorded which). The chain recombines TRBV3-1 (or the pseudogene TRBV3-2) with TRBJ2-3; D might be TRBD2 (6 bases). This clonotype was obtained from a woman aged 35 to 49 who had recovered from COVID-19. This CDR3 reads CASSRAGSTDTQYF. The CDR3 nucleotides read TGTGCCAGCAGCCGAGCGGGTTCCACAGATACGCAGTATTTT.